Below, 25 T cell receptor beta chains from the same sample are listed, as sequenced in a study of a mutant IDH1 vaccine in newly diagnosed glioma. Time point noted: week 11, during vaccination. Every vaccination contained 300 ug of the mutant IDH1 20-mer peptide and was paired with topical imiquimod. These receptors have no known antigen. Assay used: immunoSEQ multiplex PCR; TCRdb lists only in-frame clones, some missing. The sample lists 23,000 or so clones; around 80% were seen once. Sequencing used PBMCs, obtained from a glioma patient whose treatment included an IDH1 peptide vaccine. Receptor source: a man aged 35 to 55 with glioma.

This clone has more than one count but fewer than ten. J is TRBJ2-1 and V is TRBV10-2; D possibly corresponds to TRBD2 (5 bases). The CDR3 runs 11 residues. Trimming cost V 7 bases and J 9 bases, with 10 bases left between them. CDR1 is WSHSY, CDR2 SAAADI, per germline. Here the CDR3 reads CASTRRFEQFF. For the CDR3, the DNA is TGCGCCAGCACCCGGAGGTTTGAGCAGTTCTTC.

The rearrangement joins TRBV14 to TRBJ1-5; 7 nucleotides match TRBD1. This CDR3 region has 18 residues. J gave up 0 bases and V 6 bases, and 14 bases lay outside the gene matches. Germline V gene lookup returns CDR1 SGHDN and CDR2 FVKESK. CDR3 protein: CASSREGARSYSNQPQHF. The CDR3 region has the DNA TGTGCCAGCAGTCGGGAGGGGGCACGGTCGTATAGCAATCAGCCCCAGCATTTT.

This clone was found a few times. The chain links TRBV6-4 to TRBJ2-7; 7 nucleotides line up with TRBD2. V lost 5 bases and J lost 3; bases outside the gene matches: 10. CDR1 and CDR2 (germline): MRHNA, SNTAGT. The CDR3 is 15 amino acids. The CDR3 DNA is TGTGCCAGCAGTCGGATGGCGGGAGAGGTCTACGAGCAGTACTTC. It codes for CASSRMAGEVYEQYF.

V is TRBV5-4 and J is TRBJ1-2; 7 nucleotides agree with TRBD1. V shed 1 base and J 6 bases; nucleotides not matched to a gene: 9. This CDR3 comprises 15 residues. Germline V gene lookup returns CDR1 SGHNT and CDR2 YYREEE (reference sequence). Here the CDR3 DNA reads TGTGCCAGCAGCTTGTCCCTGGGACAGAGTCATGGCTACACCTTC. It encodes CASSLSLGQSHGYTF.

This clone was detected only a few times. The rearrangement uses TRBV9 and TRBJ1-1, with D possibly TRBD1 on 6 matching bases. The germline V gene has CDR1 SGDLS and CDR2 YYNGEE. The CDR3 has 13 amino acids. The V gene lost 2 bases and the J gene lost 5 bases, with 10 bases spanning the gap. CDR3 DNA sequence: TGTGCCAGCAGCGTCCTCAGGGGAACTGAAGCTTTCTTT. Amino acid sequence: CASSVLRGTEAFF.

This clone was counted once. The V gene is TRBV6-5, the J gene TRBJ2-1, with TRBD2 matching 7 bases. J was trimmed by 9 bases and V by 10 bases; bases with no gene match: 18. The CDR3 is 15 residues long. Per germline, CDR1 MNHEY and CDR2 SVGAGI. For the CDR3, the DNA is TGTGCCACCCGGGCGGACCTGGGGGAGCGGGGTGAGCAGTTCTTC. Residues: CATRADLGERGEQFF.

The V and J genes are TRBV18 and TRBJ2-2; D tentatively fits TRBD1 or TRBD2 (5 bases each). Between the trimmed V and J ends, which lost 2 bases and 6 bases, there was a span of 16 bases. Germline loops: CDR1 KGHSH, CDR2 LQKENI. The CDR3 is 16 residues long. The CDR3 DNA reads as TGTGCCAGCTCACCAAGGGCTTTGCGAGGGGCCGGGGAGCTGTTTTTT. Amino acids: CASSPRALRGAGELFF.

J is TRBJ2-1 and V is TRBV5-5; 8 nucleotides line up with TRBD1. CDR3 length: 15 amino acids. Per germline, CDR1 SGHKS and CDR2 YYEKEE (reference sequence). J gave up 4 bases and V 0 bases, and 3 bases lay outside the gene matches. The CDR3 region is CASSLVQGAYNEQFF. The CDR3 coding sequence is TGTGCCAGCAGCTTGGTGCAGGGGGCTTACAATGAGCAGTTCTTC. Full variable domain (remainder filled in from reference TRBV5-5 and TRBJ2-1): DAGVTQSPTHLIKTRGQQVTLRCSPISGHKSVSWYQQVLGQGPQFIFQYYEKEERGRGNFPDRFSARQFPNYSSELNVNALLLGDSALYLCASSLVQGAYNEQFFGPGTRLTVL.

The chain has TRBV7-6 and TRBJ2-1; the match to TRBD1 covers 8 bases. Germline V gene lookup returns CDR1 SGHVS and CDR2 FNYEAQ. This CDR3 region has 16 residues. V gave up 1 base and J gave up 10 bases; unmatched junction bases: 12. The CDR3 DNA follows: TGTGCCAGCAGCTTAGGCCTTTCTGGACAGGGTGGCGAGCAGTTCTTC. Translated: CASSLGLSGQGGEQFF.

The rearrangement links TRBV7-2 to TRBJ2-7; D may be TRBD2 (5 bases). The CDR3 is 13 residues long. The ends were cut back, 2 bases at V and 6 bases at J, with 11 bases in the middle. Germline CDR1 is SGHTA and CDR2 is FQGNSA. CDR3 DNA sequence: TGTGCCAGCAGCTTATGGGCTAGCTCCGAGCAGTACTTC. Its translation is CASSLWASSEQYF. The full variable domain, completed using reference TRBV7-2 and TRBJ2-7, is GAGVSQSPSNKVTEKGKDVELRCDPISGHTALYWYRQSLGQGLEFLIYFQGNSAPDKSGLPSDRFSAERTGGSVSTLTIQRTQQEDSAVYLCASSLWASSEQYFGPGTRLTVT.

The sample holds one count of this clone. The chain combines TRBV7-9 with TRBJ1-2; D remains ambiguous. Trimming stripped 5 bases from V and 7 bases from J, with 14 bases between. Germline V lookup: CDR1 SEHNR, CDR2 FQNEAQ (reference sequence). The CDR3 has 13 residues. The CDR3 DNA sequence: TGTGCCAGCAGCCACAGAGACAATACTGGCTACACCTTC. Protein product: CASSHRDNTGYTF. The variable domain in full, completed from reference TRBV7-9 and TRBJ1-2, reads DTGVSQNPRHKITKRGQNVTFRCDPISEHNRLYWYRQTLGQGPEFLTYFQNEAQLEKSRLLSDRFSAERPKGSFSTLEIQRTEQGDSAMYLCASSHRDNTGYTFGSGTRLTVV.

The rearrangement links TRBV12-1 to TRBJ1-4. TRBV12-1 is listed as a pseudogene. This CDR3 region has 20 residues. The DNA for the CDR3 is TGTGCCAGCAGCCCCGACACCTCTGGGTTCTGGCGGCACCATCGAGAAAAACTGTTTTTT. Its protein product is CASSPDTSGFWRHHREKLFF.

This clone was counted between two and nine times. J is TRBJ1-1 and V is TRBV2, with 7 bases fitting TRBD1. The V gene's germline CDR1 is SNHLY and CDR2 FYNNEI. The V and J ends lost 11 bases and 4 bases, in that order; junction bases with no gene match: 7. This CDR3 spans 12 amino acids. The chain's CDR3 is CASQGDFTEAFF. DNA of the CDR3: TGTGCCTCTCAGGGGGATTTCACTGAAGCTTTCTTT.

J is TRBJ1-1 and V is TRBV29-1, with D possibly matching TRBD1 (6 bases). CDR1 is SQVTM, CDR2 ANQGSEA, per germline. The CDR3 covers 14 residues. V was cut by 4 bases and J by 1 base, with 13 bases left in between. CDR3 region: CSVAGGASNTEAFF. Written as DNA, the CDR3 is TGCAGCGTTGCGGGGGGGGCTTCGAACACTGAAGCTTTCTTT.

The CDR3 protein is CATSRYKTGYGYTF. The CDR3 coding sequence is TGTGCCACCAGCAGATACAAGACAGGGTATGGCTACACCTTC. The V call is TRBV15, the J call TRBJ1-2, with 7 bases lining up with TRBD1. This CDR3 is 14 amino acids long. Germline CDR1 LNHNV, CDR2 YYDKDF (reference sequence). Trimming took 2 bases from V and 5 from J; bases not matched to a gene: 5.

This chain links TRBV7-6 with TRBJ2-3; 15 bases are a match to TRBD2. The length of the CDR3 is 21 residues. Trimming cost V 1 base and J 1 base; bases outside gene matches: 12. Germline values: CDR1 SGHVS, CDR2 FNYEAQ. In DNA, the CDR3 is TGTGCCAGCAGCTTAGTCCCCGGTGGACTAGCGGGAGGGGAGGGCACAGATACGCAGTATTTT. Protein: CASSLVPGGLAGGEGTDTQYF.

The rearrangement joins TRBV6-1 to TRBJ2-1, with TRBD1 as a possible D gene (6 bases). Germline V gene sequence: CDR1 MNHNS, CDR2 SASEGT. V lost 10 bases and J lost 5, with 21 bases in between. This CDR3 has 15 residues. CDR3 sequence: CATTLTGTPNNEQFF. CDR3 bases: TGTGCCACAACCCTCACCGGGACACCTAACAATGAGCAGTTCTTC.

The CDR3 is CASKNSGRNNEQFF. CDR3 nucleotides: TGTGCCAGCAAGAATAGCGGGAGAAACAATGAGCAGTTCTTC. The rearrangement links TRBV21-1 to TRBJ2-1; the table gives TRBD2 as D, unverified against the DNA. TRBV21-1 is described as a pseudogene. The CDR3 loop spans 14 amino acids.

The chain uses TRBV7-2 and TRBJ1-5, with D unresolved. The CDR3 has 15 amino acids. Germline V CDR1 and CDR2: SGHTA, FQGNSA. V shed 1 base and J shed 0 bases, with 7 bases lying between them. The CDR3 bases are TGTGCCAGCAGCTTAGGGTCCTTTAGCAATCAGCCCCAGCATTTT. This gives the protein CASSLGSFSNQPQHF.

The chain employs TRBV11-2 and TRBJ1-6; D is uncertain. The V gene lost 1 base and the J gene lost 10 bases, with 8 bases spanning the gap. The CDR3 loop spans 13 amino acids. Germline loops: CDR1 SGHAT, CDR2 FQNNGV. The CDR3 DNA follows: TGTGCCAGCAGCTTAGGGGTGGGGTCACCCCTCCACTTT. As protein: CASSLGVGSPLHF.

The chain employs TRBV5-6 and TRBJ2-7; D remains unclear. V was pared by 2 bases and J by 1 base, with 7 bases between. Germline CDR1 and CDR2: SGHDT and YYEEEE. This CDR3 has 13 amino acids. This chain's CDR3 is CASSFADSYEQYV. Here the CDR3 DNA reads TGTGCCAGCAGCTTTGCAGATTCCTACGAGCAGTACGTC.

The V call is TRBV11-3, the J call TRBJ1-1; no definite D call. Germline CDR1 reads SGHNT; CDR2 reads YENEEA. V dropped 2 bases and J dropped 4 bases, with 11 bases sitting between them. The CDR3 is 14 amino acids. In DNA, the CDR3 is TGTGCCAGCAGCTTATCATCGCGGGGCACTGAAGCTTTCTTT. Its translation is CASSLSSRGTEAFF.

The genes are TRBV10-3 and TRBJ2-5; D is perhaps TRBD2 (5 bases). Germline assignment: CDR1 ENHRY and CDR2 SYGVKD. V was clipped by 8 bases and J by 5 bases, with 12 bases between them. This CDR3 has 12 amino acids. The CDR3 protein is CAIGSGEETQYF. As DNA, the CDR3 is TGTGCCATCGGGAGTGGGGAGGAGACCCAGTACTTC.

The chain couples TRBV11-2 to TRBJ2-2, with 7 nucleotides matching TRBD1. The CDR3 length is 15 residues. V shed 3 bases and J 3 bases; nucleotides not matched to a gene: 4. Per germline, CDR1 SGHAT and CDR2 FQNNGV. The CDR3 nucleotides read TGTGCCAGCAGCTTCCGGGACAGAGACACCGGGGAGCTGTTTTTT. Its translation is CASSFRDRDTGELFF.

This chain links TRBV5-6 with TRBJ1-6; 7 bases are shared with TRBD1. With 4 bases clipped from V and 6 bases from J, the junction kept 7 bases outside the gene matches. CDR1 is SGHDT and CDR2 is YYEEEE in the germline V gene. The CDR3 has 15 amino acids. The CDR3 region is CASSIEGAVNSPLHF. CDR3 DNA: TGTGCCAGCAGCATCGAGGGGGCGGTTAATTCACCCCTCCACTTT.